Sequencing of this TCR beta chain was carried out in a study of CD8 T cells in ankylosing spondylitis. This clonotype was recorded a few times. MiXCR, applied by TCRdb to the 5' RACE reads, yields one record per CDR3 protein. The data show around 340,000 distinct CDR3 sequences, over 12% seen once. J gave up 1 base and V 6 bases, and 3 bases lay outside the gene matches. This CDR3 is 13 amino acids long. Germline V gene lookup returns CDR1 SQVTM and CDR2 ANQGSEA. The chain couples TRBV29-1 to TRBJ2-1; 7 bases map to TRBD1. This sequence originates from a male donor with ankylosing spondylitis or in good health (not recorded which). Sequenced input: blood, either unsorted or a sorted T cell fraction (not recorded which). CDR3 sequence: CSVDRSSYNEQFF. The CDR3 region has the DNA TGCAGCGTGGACAGGTCTTCCTACAATGAGCAGTTCTTC.